Presented here are 25 T cell receptor beta chains from one specimen sequenced in a study of T cell responses to AZD1222 COVID-19 vaccine. Sequencing was performed with immunoSEQ multiplex PCR; in TCRdb, only in-frame clones are kept and a portion is missing. The table records 70,000 or so clones, around 80% of them present only once. The sample in question was peripheral blood, obtained on day 0 of AZD1222 vaccination. The receptors here all came from an adult in good health.

The J gene is TRBJ2-5, the V gene TRBV6-1; 7 nucleotides match TRBD2. Germline assignment: CDR1 MNHNS and CDR2 SASEGT. This CDR3 has 14 amino acids. Germline trimming cut 0 bases from V and 3 bases from J; bases unmatched to any gene: 1. The CDR3 sequence: CASSEAGTKETQYF. In DNA, the CDR3 is TGTGCCAGCAGTGAAGCCGGGACTAAAGAGACCCAGTACTTC.

The V call is TRBV18, the J call TRBJ2-5, with D uncertain. CDR1 and CDR2 (germline): KGHSH, LQKENI. The germline V and J ends were trimmed by 6 bases and 5 bases, with 13 bases remaining between them. The CDR3 totals 13 residues. CDR3 in DNA: TGTGCCAGCTCCCAGGCAACCGGGGAGACCCAGTACTTC. It specifies CASSQATGETQYF.

The CDR3 sequence: CASSLVPGASNSPLHF. In DNA, the CDR3 is TGCGCCAGCAGCTTGGTCCCAGGGGCGTCCAATTCACCCCTCCACTTT. This rearrangement joins TRBV5-1 to TRBJ1-6; a possible D gene is TRBD1 (6 bases). The CDR3 spans 16 residues. V was trimmed by 0 bases and J by 7 bases, leaving 14 bases between them. Looked up from germline, CDR1 is SGHRS and CDR2 is YFSETQ. Variable domain in full (rest from reference TRBV5-1 and TRBJ1-6): KAGVTQTPRYLIKTRGQQVTLSCSPISGHRSVSWYQQTPGQGLQFLFEYFSETQRNKGNFPGRFSGRQFSNSRSEMNVSTLELGDSALYLCASSLVPGASNSPLHFGNGTRLTVT.

V usage is TRBV10-3 and J usage is TRBJ1-1; 7 bases are a match to TRBD1. CDR3 length: 14 amino acids. V lost 4 bases, J lost 5 bases, and 7 bases stayed unmatched. The V gene's germline CDR1 is ENHRY and CDR2 SYGVKD. CDR3 nucleotide sequence: TGTGCCATCAGTGTTAACAGGGGAGGGACTGAAGCTTTCTTT. It is translated as CAISVNRGGTEAFF.

The V call is TRBV3-1 (or the pseudogene TRBV3-2), the J call TRBJ1-1, with 10 bases lining up with TRBD1. The germline gives CDR1 LGHDT, CDR2 YNNKEL (reference sequence). The CDR3 is 17 amino acids. With V trimmed by 4 bases and J by 3 bases, 11 bases remained unmatched. The CDR3 DNA reads as TGTGCCAGCAGCCCGTCCCGGGACAGGGGATTGGACACTGAAGCTTTCTTT. It codes for CASSPSRDRGLDTEAFF.

The chain recombines TRBV3-1 (or the pseudogene TRBV3-2) with TRBJ2-5; 8 nucleotides match TRBD2. The CDR3 contains 15 residues. Germline V lookup: CDR1 LGHDT, CDR2 YNNKEL (reference sequence). J lost 5 bases, V lost 0 bases, and 5 bases had no gene match. The DNA of the CDR3 is TGTGCCAGCAGCCAAGACGGGGGGGCCGAGGAGACCCAGTACTTC. Protein product: CASSQDGGAEETQYF.

The V and J genes are TRBV7-8 and TRBJ1-5; D is perhaps TRBD1 (5 bases). Germline values: CDR1 SGHVS, CDR2 FQNEAQ. The CDR3 runs 15 residues. Trimming took off 1 base at V and 6 bases at J, with 13 bases between the two ends. This chain's CDR3 is CASSLGLQGSQPQHF. DNA of the CDR3: TGTGCCAGCAGCTTAGGCCTCCAGGGATCTCAGCCCCAGCATTTT.

The chain carries TRBV5-3 and TRBJ1-4; D gene unclear. TRBV5-3 is identified as an open reading frame with a role that is uncertain. The CDR3 covers 14 residues. V lost 0 bases and J 7 bases, leaving 10 bases between the germline ends. This CDR3 reads CARSLAGIREKLFF. CDR3 bases: TGTGCCAGAAGCTTGGCGGGGATCCGTGAAAAACTGTTTTTT.

The chain links TRBV28 to TRBJ2-2; no reliable D call. The CDR3 is made up of 14 amino acids. V was trimmed by 6 bases and J by 3 bases, leaving 11 bases between them. Per germline, CDR1 MDHEN and CDR2 SYDVKM. For the CDR3, the DNA is TGTGCCAGCAGCCCTAGGTCGTACACCGGGGAGCTGTTTTTT. As protein: CASSPRSYTGELFF.

The chain links TRBV6-5 to TRBJ1-2; D gene ambiguous. Trimming took 2 bases from V and 7 from J, leaving 11 bases between them. This CDR3 is 13 amino acids long. The germline V gene has CDR1 MNHEY and CDR2 SVGAGI. The CDR3 coding sequence is TGTGCCAGCAGTTACGGCAGGTTAGGTGGCTACACCTTC. Amino acids: CASSYGRLGGYTF.

The V gene is TRBV7-9, the J gene TRBJ1-4; D unresolved. With 8 bases removed from V and 8 bases from J, the gap between germline ends came to 21 bases. Germline lookup yields CDR1 SEHNR and CDR2 FQNEAQ (reference sequence). The CDR3 length is 15 residues. For the CDR3, the DNA is TGTGCCAGCGGATCCCTTAACAGAGCGGGGGAAAAACTGTTTTTT. Amino acid sequence: CASGSLNRAGEKLFF.

A note on this clone: At one end, the junction sequence differs from germline, possibly due to a read error. This chain links TRBV19 with TRBJ1-4; D ambiguous. From germline, CDR1 is LNHDA and CDR2 SQIVND (reference sequence). CDR3 length: 14 residues. The CDR3 sequence is CASSVEATNEKLFF. The CDR3 region has the DNA TGTGCCAGTAGTGTAGAGGCAACTAATGAAAAACTGTTTTTT.

The chain employs TRBV13 and TRBJ2-6; 8 nucleotides line up with TRBD2. Trimming took 5 bases from V and 3 from J; bases not matched to a gene: 9. Germline V gene lookup returns CDR1 PRHDT and CDR2 FYEKMQ (reference sequence). The CDR3 extends over 17 amino acids. CDR3 amino acids: CASSTRGGAFGANVLTF. As DNA, the CDR3 is TGTGCCAGCAGCACCCGGGGGGGGGCCTTTGGGGCCAACGTCCTGACTTTC. The full variable domain, in which reference TRBV13 and TRBJ2-6 provide the parts outside the CDR3, is AAGVIQSPRHLIKEKRETATLKCYPIPRHDTVYWYQQGPGQDPQFLISFYEKMQSDKGSIPDRFSAQQFSDYHSELNMSSLELGDSALYFCASSTRGGAFGANVLTFGAGSRLTVL.

The chain couples TRBV29-1 to TRBJ2-7; TRBD2 is a possible D gene (6 bases). Per germline, CDR1 SQVTM and CDR2 ANQGSEA. The V gene lost 3 bases and the J gene lost 5 bases, with 8 bases spanning the gap. This CDR3 contains 11 residues. The CDR3 is CSVDSGDEQYF. The CDR3 nucleotides are TGCAGCGTTGATTCGGGGGACGAGCAGTACTTC.

This clone was picked up many times. This rearrangement joins TRBV7-8 to TRBJ2-7, with a tentative D call TRBD2 (6 bases). This CDR3 spans 14 amino acids. Per germline, CDR1 SGHVS and CDR2 FQNEAQ. Trimming stripped 1 base from V and 6 bases from J, with 13 bases between. CDR3 nucleotides: TGTGCCAGCAGCTTAGTGGGGGTGGGACTCGAGCAGTACTTC. Translation: CASSLVGVGLEQYF.

The chain recombines TRBV10-3 with TRBJ1-1; TRBD1 might be the D (5 bases). The CDR3 contains 13 residues. V was cut by 4 bases and J by 5 bases, with 11 bases left in between. CDR1 and CDR2 from the germline V gene are ENHRY and SYGVKD. The CDR3 DNA follows: TGTGCCATCAGTGGAGTAGGGGAGACTGAAGCTTTCTTT. This encodes CAISGVGETEAFF.

Points on this clone: At one of its ends the junction is not consistent with the germline gene, which may arise from a read error. The rearrangement uses TRBV2 and TRBJ1-4; maybe TRBD1 (5 bases). Germline CDR1 and CDR2: SNHLY and FYNNEI. The CDR3 length is 16 residues. The CDR3 reads CASNERQSHVNEKLFF. The CDR3 DNA follows: TGTGCCAGCAATGAAAGACAGAGTCATGTTAATGAAAAACTGTTTTTT. The variable domain in full, with the rest retrieved from reference TRBV2 and TRBJ1-4, is EPEVTQTPSHQVTQMGQEVILRCVPISNHLYFYWYRQILGQKVEFLVSFYNNEISEKSEIFDDQFSVERPDGSNFTLKIRSTKLEDSAMYFCASNERQSHVNEKLFFGSGTQLSVL.

This clone came up once. The chain combines TRBV15 with TRBJ1-5; D unclear. Germline V lookup: CDR1 LNHNV, CDR2 YYDKDF (reference sequence). Trimming took 0 bases from V and 6 from J, leaving 9 bases between them. This CDR3 has 14 amino acids. The CDR3 bases are TGTGCCACCAGCAGAGATTCTCTGGGTCAGCCCCAGCATTTT. It is translated as CATSRDSLGQPQHF.

This chain joins TRBV7-2 and TRBJ1-1; D call uncertain. The CDR3 runs to 13 residues. Germline values: CDR1 SGHTA, CDR2 FQGNSA. Trimming shortened V by 2 bases and J by 2 bases, and 6 bases separated the two germline ends. CDR3 bases: TGTGCCAGCAGCTTAAGCGCAAACACTGAAGCTTTCTTT. Translated, it gives CASSLSANTEAFF. The whole variable domain, remainder taken from reference TRBV7-2 and TRBJ1-1, is GAGVSQSPSNKVTEKGKDVELRCDPISGHTALYWYRQSLGQGLEFLIYFQGNSAPDKSGLPSDRFSAERTGGSVSTLTIQRTQQEDSAVYLCASSLSANTEAFFGQGTRLTVV.

This chain links TRBV27 with TRBJ2-7, with 11 bases fitting TRBD2. The length of the CDR3 is 16 residues. The germline gives CDR1 MNHEY, CDR2 SMNVEV (reference sequence). The V and J ends lost 5 bases and 2 bases, in that order; junction bases with no gene match: 8. In DNA, the CDR3 is TGTGCCAGCAGTGGGGGGCTACTAGCGGGGGCCTACGAGCAGTACTTC. This codes for CASSGGLLAGAYEQYF.

This clone is medium-sized within its sample. This chain connects TRBV6-5 to TRBJ1-1; a possible D gene is TRBD1 (5 bases). This CDR3 comprises 15 residues. V gave up 8 bases and J gave up 2 bases, with 18 bases separating them. The V gene's germline CDR1 is MNHEY and CDR2 SVGAGI. The CDR3 is CASLGGFAPNTEAFF. In nucleotides, the CDR3 is TGTGCCAGCCTTGGGGGGTTTGCACCAAACACTGAAGCTTTCTTT.

This clone was seen a handful of times. The rearrangement links TRBV18 to TRBJ2-2; D gene uncertain. Germline V gene sequence: CDR1 KGHSH, CDR2 LQKENI. V gave up 2 bases and J gave up 0 bases, with 4 bases separating them. The length of the CDR3 is 14 residues. The CDR3 loop reads CASSPGANTGELFF. The CDR3 nucleotides read TGTGCCAGCTCACCAGGGGCGAACACCGGGGAGCTGTTTTTT.

The table lists this clone with a count of one. The CDR3 reads CAISEVQGAFGGYTF. The DNA of the CDR3 is TGTGCCATCAGTGAGGTACAGGGGGCCTTTGGAGGCTACACCTTC. This chain connects TRBV10-3 to TRBJ1-2; TRBD1 agrees at 9 bases. V trimming: 2 bases; J trimming: 8 bases; junction bases outside the gene matches: 9. The germline CDR1 and CDR2 sequences are ENHRY and SYGVKD. CDR3 length equals 15 residues.

This clone was observed a handful of times. This sequence joins TRBV19 and TRBJ2-5; D might be TRBD2 (5 bases). There are 15 residues in the CDR3. With 3 bases removed from V and 3 bases from J, the gap between germline ends came to 14 bases. Germline V gene sequence: CDR1 LNHDA, CDR2 SQIVND (reference sequence). The CDR3 bases are TGTGCCAGTAGTATCTACCGGTCCGGGGAAGAGACCCAGTACTTC. Protein sequence: CASSIYRSGEETQYF.

This clone was observed a single time. The rearrangement links TRBV7-9 to TRBJ2-7; D assignment may be TRBD1 or TRBD2 (5 bases each). The CDR3 has 13 amino acids. V was shortened by 2 bases and J by 3 bases, with 8 bases between the two germline ends. Germline CDR1 reads SEHNR; CDR2 reads FQNEAQ (reference sequence). CDR3 nucleotides: TGTGCCAGCAGCTTATCTGGGGGCTACGAGCAGTACTTC. It is translated as CASSLSGGYEQYF.